Included here is one T cell receptor (beta chain) sequence, with context. The source of the sample is a study of CXCR3-negative and CXCR3-positive naive CD8 T cells. The germline CDR1 and CDR2 sequences are DFQATT and SNEGSKA (reference sequence). The CDR3 is 20 residues long. The study made its TRB cDNA libraries by 5' RACE, adding UMI labels. From the 5' RACE reads, TCRdb lists one entry per CDR3 protein and no DNA. This sample's table has 70,000 to 100,000 distinct CDR3 sequences. The source material was naive CXCR3- CD8+ T cells from blood. Regarding subset: CD45RO-CCR7+CD27+CD95- naive CD8+ T cells lacking CXCR3 (TNR3-). This TCR came from a human donor in good health. Some clones in this sample may be carry-over from other donors' samples. The rearrangement joins TRBV20-1 to TRBJ1-1; TCRdb lists TRBD1, though no DNA is available to test this call. CDR3 sequence: CSATPGTADLDLIQNTEAFF.